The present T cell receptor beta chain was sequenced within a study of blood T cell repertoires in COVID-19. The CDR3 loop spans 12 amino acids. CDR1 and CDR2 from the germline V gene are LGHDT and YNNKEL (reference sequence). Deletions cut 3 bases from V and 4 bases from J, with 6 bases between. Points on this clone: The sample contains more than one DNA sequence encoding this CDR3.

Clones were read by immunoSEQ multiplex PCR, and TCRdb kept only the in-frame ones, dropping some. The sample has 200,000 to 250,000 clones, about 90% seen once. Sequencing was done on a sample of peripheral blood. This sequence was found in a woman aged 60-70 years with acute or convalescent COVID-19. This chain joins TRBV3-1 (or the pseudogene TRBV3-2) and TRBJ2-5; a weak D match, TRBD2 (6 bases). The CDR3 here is CASSQGGETQYF. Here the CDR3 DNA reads TGTGCCAGCAGCCAGGGAGGAGAGACCCAGTACTTC.